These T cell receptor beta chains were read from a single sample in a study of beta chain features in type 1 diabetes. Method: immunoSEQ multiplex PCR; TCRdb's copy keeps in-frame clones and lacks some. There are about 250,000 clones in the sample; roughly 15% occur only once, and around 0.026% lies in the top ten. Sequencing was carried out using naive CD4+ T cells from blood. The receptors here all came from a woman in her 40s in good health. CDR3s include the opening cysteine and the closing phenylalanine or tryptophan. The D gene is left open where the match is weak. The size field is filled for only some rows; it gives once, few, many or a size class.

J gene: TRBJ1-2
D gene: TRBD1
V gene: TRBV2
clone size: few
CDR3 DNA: TGTGCCAGCAGTCTATATAGGACAGGGACTAACTATGGCTACACCTTC
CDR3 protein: CASSLYRTGTNYGYTF

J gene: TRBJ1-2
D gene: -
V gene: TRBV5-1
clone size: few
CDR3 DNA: TGCGCCAGCAGCTTGTACGCGGGGAACTATGGCTACACCTTC
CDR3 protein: CASSLYAGNYGYTF

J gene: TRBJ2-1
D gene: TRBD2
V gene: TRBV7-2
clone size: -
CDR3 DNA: TGTGCCAGCAGCGCTTGGGGGTCGCGGGGGGGCTACAATGAGCAGTTCTTC
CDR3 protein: CASSAWGSRGGYNEQFF

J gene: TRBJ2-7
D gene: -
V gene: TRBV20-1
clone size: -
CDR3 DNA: TGCAGTGCTAGGGCAGGGTACGAGCAGTACTTC
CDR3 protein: CSARAGYEQYF

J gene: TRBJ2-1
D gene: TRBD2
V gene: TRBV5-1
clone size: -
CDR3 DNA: TGCGCCAGCAGCTTACTAGCGGGGGTCCAGGGGGAGCAGTTCTTC
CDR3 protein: CASSLLAGVQGEQFF

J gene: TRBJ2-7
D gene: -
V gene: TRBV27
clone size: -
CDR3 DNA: TGTGCCAGCAGTATACGACAGAGCTCCTACGAGCAGTACTTC
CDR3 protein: CASSIRQSSYEQYF

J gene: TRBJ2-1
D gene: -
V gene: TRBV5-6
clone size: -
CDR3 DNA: TGTGCCAGCAGCTCCCGGGACTTTTACAATGAGCAGTTCTTC
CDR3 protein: CASSSRDFYNEQFF

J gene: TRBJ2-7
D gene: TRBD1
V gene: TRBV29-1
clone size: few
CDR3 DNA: TGCAGCGCCTCCGGGACAGGGTGGACCTACGAGCAGTACTTC
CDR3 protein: CSASGTGWTYEQYF

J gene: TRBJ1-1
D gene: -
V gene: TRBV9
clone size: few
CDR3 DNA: TGTGCCAGCAGCTTAAGTTTCAGGGCCACTGAAGCTTTCTTT
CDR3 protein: CASSLSFRATEAFF

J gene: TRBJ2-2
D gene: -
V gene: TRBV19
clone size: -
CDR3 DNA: TGTGCCAGTAGTATGGACACGTACACCGGGGAGCTGTTTTTT
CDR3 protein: CASSMDTYTGELFF

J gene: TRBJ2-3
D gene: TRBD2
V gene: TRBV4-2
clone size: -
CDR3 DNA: TGTGCCAGCAGCCCGTCGACTAGCGGGGGGGCCAAAACCACAGATACGCAGTATTTT
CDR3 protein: CASSPSTSGGAKTTDTQYF

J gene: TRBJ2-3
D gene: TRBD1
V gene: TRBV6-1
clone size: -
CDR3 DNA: TGTGCCATCGACAGGGGTAGGGATACGCAGTATTTT
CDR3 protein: CAIDRGRDTQYF

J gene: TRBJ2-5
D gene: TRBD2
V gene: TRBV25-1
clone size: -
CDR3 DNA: TGTGCCAGCAAGCGGGGGCCCGGCCCCCAGTACTTC
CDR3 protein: CASKRGPGPQYF

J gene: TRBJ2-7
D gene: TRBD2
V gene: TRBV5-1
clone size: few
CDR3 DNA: TGCGCCAGCAGCTTGATCGGGGGGGGTCCCTACGAGCAGTACTTC
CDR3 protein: CASSLIGGGPYEQYF

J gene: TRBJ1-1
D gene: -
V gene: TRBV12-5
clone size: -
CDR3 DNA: TGTGCTAGTGGTTTGATGGAAACGGTGGGCCTGAACACTGAAGCTTTCTTT
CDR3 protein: CASGLMETVGLNTEAFF

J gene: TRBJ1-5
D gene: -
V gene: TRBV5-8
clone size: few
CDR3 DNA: TGTGCCAGCAGTGATTGGGGGGGCGCGCGCAATCAGCCCCAGCATTTT
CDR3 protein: CASSDWGGARNQPQHF

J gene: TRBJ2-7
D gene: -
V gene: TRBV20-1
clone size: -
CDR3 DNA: TGCAGTGCTCCGGGAATCTACGAGCAGTACTTC
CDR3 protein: CSAPGIYEQYF

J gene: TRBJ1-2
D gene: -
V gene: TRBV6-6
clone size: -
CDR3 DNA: TGTGCCAGCAGTTACTCCGGCCAGGGTATGGGTGGCTACACCTTC
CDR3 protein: CASSYSGQGMGGYTF

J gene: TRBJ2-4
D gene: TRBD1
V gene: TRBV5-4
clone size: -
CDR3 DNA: TGTGCCAGCAGCTTCAGACAGGGGGGTGCCATTCAGTACTTC
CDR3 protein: CASSFRQGGAIQYF

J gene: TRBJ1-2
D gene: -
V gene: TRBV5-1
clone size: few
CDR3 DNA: TGCGCCAGCAGCGAAGACAGTGGCTACACCTTC
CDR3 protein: CASSEDSGYTF

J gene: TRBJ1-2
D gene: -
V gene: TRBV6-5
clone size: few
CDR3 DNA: TGTGCCAGCAGTCCGGACAGCGGGGCTTATGGCTACACCTTC
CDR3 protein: CASSPDSGAYGYTF

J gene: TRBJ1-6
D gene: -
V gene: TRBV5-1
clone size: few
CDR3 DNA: TGCGCCAGCAGCCCGATCGTGGGCGGGAATTCACCCCTCCACTTT
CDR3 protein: CASSPIVGGNSPLHF

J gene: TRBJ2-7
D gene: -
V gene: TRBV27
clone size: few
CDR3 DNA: TGTGCCAGCAGCCTTAACCTACGAGGAGGCGAGCAGTACTTC
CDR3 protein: CASSLNLRGGEQYF

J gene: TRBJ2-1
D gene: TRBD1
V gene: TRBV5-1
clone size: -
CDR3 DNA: TGCGCCAGCAGCCCACCGGGACAGAGCTCCTACAATGAGCAGTTCTTC
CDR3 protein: CASSPPGQSSYNEQFF

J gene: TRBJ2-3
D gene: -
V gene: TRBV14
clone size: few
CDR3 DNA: TGTGCCAGCAGTCCCGGGACACAATCTACGCAGTATTTT
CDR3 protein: CASSPGTQSTQYF

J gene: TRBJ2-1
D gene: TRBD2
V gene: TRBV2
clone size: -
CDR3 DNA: TGTGCCAGCAGGGCCCTAGCGGGGGGCAGTAATGAGCAGTTCTTC
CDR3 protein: CASRALAGGSNEQFF

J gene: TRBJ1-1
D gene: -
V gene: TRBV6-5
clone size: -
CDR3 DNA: TGTGCCAGCAGTTACCGGCAGGGCTATGAAGCTTTCTTT
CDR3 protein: CASSYRQGYEAFF

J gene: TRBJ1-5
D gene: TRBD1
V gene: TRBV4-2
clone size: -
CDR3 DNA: TGTGCCAGCAGCCAAGATCGGACAGGGGCTGTAGGGCAGCCCCAGCATTTT
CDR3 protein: CASSQDRTGAVGQPQHF

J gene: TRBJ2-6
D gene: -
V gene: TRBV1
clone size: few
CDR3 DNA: TGCACCAGCAGCCCCCGGGGAACTGGGGCCAACGTCCTGACTTTC
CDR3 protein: CTSSPRGTGANVLTF

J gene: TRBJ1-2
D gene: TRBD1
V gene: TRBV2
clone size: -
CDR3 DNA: TGTGCCAGTCACAGGGGGAACTATGGTGGGCGCTACACCTTC
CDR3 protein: CASHRGNYGGRYTF

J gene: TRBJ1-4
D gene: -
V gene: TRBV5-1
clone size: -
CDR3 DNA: TGCGCCAGCAGCACAACAGGCAATGAAAAACTGTTTTTT
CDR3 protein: CASSTTGNEKLFF

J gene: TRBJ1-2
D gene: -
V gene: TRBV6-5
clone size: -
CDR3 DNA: TGTGCCAGCAGTCCCAGGACAGCCTATGGCTACACCTTC
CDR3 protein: CASSPRTAYGYTF

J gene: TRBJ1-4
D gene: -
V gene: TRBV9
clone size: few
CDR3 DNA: TGTGCCAGCAGCCTACAGGGCTCAGTAAATGAAAAACTGTTTTTT
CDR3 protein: CASSLQGSVNEKLFF

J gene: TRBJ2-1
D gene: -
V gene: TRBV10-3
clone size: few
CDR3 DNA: TGTGCCATCAGTCCGGGGTCCTCCTACAATGAGCAGTTCTTC
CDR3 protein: CAISPGSSYNEQFF

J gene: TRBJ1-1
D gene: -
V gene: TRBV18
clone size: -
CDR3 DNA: TGTGCCAGCTCACCACCGGGGAGCAGCACTATGAACACTGAAGCTTTCTTT
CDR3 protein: CASSPPGSSTMNTEAFF

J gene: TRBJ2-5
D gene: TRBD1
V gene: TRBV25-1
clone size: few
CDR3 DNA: TGTGCCAGCAGTGAATACAGGGGGCAACAAGAGACCCAGTACTTC
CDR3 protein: CASSEYRGQQETQYF

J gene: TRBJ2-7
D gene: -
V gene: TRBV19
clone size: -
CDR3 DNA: TGTGCCAGTAGTATAACAGGAGTTGGATTGTGGGAGCAGTACTTC
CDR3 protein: CASSITGVGLWEQYF

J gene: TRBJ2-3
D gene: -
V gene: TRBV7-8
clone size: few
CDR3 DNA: TGTGCCAGCAGCTCCGTTGGAGGAGATACGCAGTATTTT
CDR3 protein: CASSSVGGDTQYF